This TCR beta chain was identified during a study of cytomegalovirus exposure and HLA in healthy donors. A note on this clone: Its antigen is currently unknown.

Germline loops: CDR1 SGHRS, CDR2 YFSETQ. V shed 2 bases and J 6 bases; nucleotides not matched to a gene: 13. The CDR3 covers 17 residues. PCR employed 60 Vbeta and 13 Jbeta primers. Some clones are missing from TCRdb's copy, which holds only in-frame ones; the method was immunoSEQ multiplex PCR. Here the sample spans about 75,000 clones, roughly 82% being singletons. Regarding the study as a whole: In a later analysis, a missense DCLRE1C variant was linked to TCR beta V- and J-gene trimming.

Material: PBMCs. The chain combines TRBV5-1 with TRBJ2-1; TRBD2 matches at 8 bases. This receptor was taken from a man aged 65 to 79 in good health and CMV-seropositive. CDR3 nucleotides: TGCGCCAGCAGCTTAATAGCGGGAAACCCCGGGGCCAATGAGCAGTTCTTC. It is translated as CASSLIAGNPGANEQFF.